Listed below are T cell receptor beta chains from one sample, sequenced in a study of OX40 agonist ivuxolimab in advanced cancers. The assay was immunoSEQ multiplex PCR, and TCRdb's table has in-frame clones only and misses some. The table records almost 80,000 clones, approximately 80% of them present only once. The sample consisted of CD4+ or CD8+ T cells sorted from blood, taken in a trial of the OX40 agonist ivuxolimab. These receptors all come from an adult with an advanced solid tumor such as melanoma, head and neck, liver or kidney cancer. CDR3s include the opening cysteine and the closing phenylalanine or tryptophan. The D gene is left open where the match is weak.

>-|TRBV7-9|16|TRBJ2-4
CASSLRQGLAKNIQYF
>TRBD2|TRBV28|16|TRBJ2-7
CASSPPGTSGTYEQYF
>-|TRBV6-5|14|TRBJ1-1
CASSYSNMNTEAFF
>-|TRBV29-1|13|TRBJ1-1
CSVDPQGNTEAFF
>-|TRBV27|13|TRBJ1-2
CASATRVQAPWTF
>-|TRBV4-1|17|TRBJ2-2
CASSRILINDRTGELFF
>-|TRBV10-3|11|TRBJ2-7
CAIGYDYEQYF
>TRBD1|TRBV5-1|16|TRBJ2-2
CASSLGGQTLTGELFF
>-|TRBV10-1|12|TRBJ2-5
CASSGYQETQYF
>-|TRBV29-1|13|TRBJ1-1
CSVAGHPNTEAFF
>-|TRBV28|15|TRBJ1-2
CASRSPGQGVYGYTF
>TRBD1|TRBV7-8|16|TRBJ1-2
CASNRIQTGYYYGYTF
>TRBD2|TRBV30|14|TRBJ2-5
CAWSRPGGGETQYF
>-|TRBV4-3|16|TRBJ2-5
CASSPGPRERQETQYF
>TRBD1|TRBV28|14|TRBJ2-2
CASSRTGNTGELFF
>TRBD2|TRBV5-5|16|TRBJ2-1
CASSLVVGGRLNEQFF
>-|TRBV28|13|TRBJ1-5
CASSLNRAQPQHF
>-|TRBV2|14|TRBJ2-1
CASKRDRSYNEQFF
>TRBD2|TRBV7-2|13|TRBJ2-7
CASSLRAGDEQYF
>TRBD1|TRBV5-6|13|TRBJ2-7
CASSWDRGSEQYF
>-|TRBV2|11|TRBJ2-1
CASSYGNEQFF
>-|TRBV19|17|TRBJ1-2
CASSRRTGQQPNYGYTF
>-|TRBV27|12|TRBJ2-1
CASSWAKNEQFF
>TRBD2|TRBV18|19|TRBJ2-7
CASSPPLAGVRVGAYEQYF
>TRBD1|TRBV7-9|16|TRBJ2-5
CASSLEPGQGKETQYF
>-|TRBV19|13|TRBJ2-1
CASSWLSSNEQFF
>TRBD1|TRBV5-6|15|TRBJ2-7
CASSLGGTGFYEQYF
>-|TRBV6-1|15|TRBJ1-5
CASSGEVAGEQPQHF
>-|TRBV5-8|12|TRBJ2-4
CASSRGGNIQYF
>TRBD2|TRBV7-2|14|TRBJ2-1
CASSLRLASDEQFF
>-|TRBV13|16|TRBJ1-6
CASSLARGRSNSPLHF
>-|TRBV28|16|TRBJ2-5
CASNTPGLDLRETQYF
>-|TRBV7-9|13|TRBJ2-3
CAWGHTSTDTQYF
>-|TRBV6-6|14|TRBJ1-4
CASSSGRRNEKLFF
>-|TRBV7-3|14|TRBJ1-2
CASSLSDTNYGYTF
>-|TRBV15|14|TRBJ1-2
CATSREAGTYGYTF
>-|TRBV18|14|TRBJ1-5
CASSPGQGNQPQHF
>-|TRBV28|14|TRBJ1-2
CASSVGRALYGYTF
>-|TRBV5-1|15|TRBJ1-3
CASSSDSSGGNTIYF
>-|TRBV2|17|TRBJ2-1
CASRTALGVEVGNEQFF
>TRBD1|TRBV11-2|17|TRBJ2-1
CASSLEDARTGSHEQFF
>-|TRBV7-2|14|TRBJ2-7
CASSPGPTRHEQYF
>TRBD2|TRBV13|16|TRBJ2-2
CASSWTSGVSTGELFF
>-|TRBV27|14|TRBJ2-7
CASGPRRGPYEQYF
>-|TRBV5-1|15|TRBJ2-3
CASSLQGTSTDTQYF
>TRBD2|TRBV29-1|14|TRBJ2-1
CSVRRLAGYNEQFF
>TRBD2|TRBV11-2|16|TRBJ2-3
CASSLERGRMTDTQYF
>-|TRBV30|16|TRBJ2-1
CAWSVYGLSLNNEQFF
>-|TRBV15|13|TRBJ1-5
CATSGSGRQPQHF
>-|TRBV30|13|TRBJ1-5
CAWSASSNQPQHF
>TRBD2|TRBV6-4|14|TRBJ2-7
CASSDWGGSYEQYF
>TRBD2|TRBV5-5|14|TRBJ2-3
CASSGLAGTDTQYF
>-|TRBV2|12|TRBJ2-3
CATSVSTDTQYF
>TRBD1|TRBV28|14|TRBJ1-2
CASSPPQTGSGYTF
>-|TRBV4-1|12|TRBJ2-3
CASSQSPHTQYF
>-|TRBV6-6|14|TRBJ2-2
CASRTGTSTGELFF
>TRBD2|TRBV29-1|11|TRBJ2-7
CSAGGFYEQYF
>-|TRBV15|15|TRBJ1-2
CATSRYRDEVYGYTF
>-|TRBV9|16|TRBJ2-3
CASSPGPYVPTDTQYF
>-|TRBV6-4|14|TRBJ1-1
CASSESPWGTEAFF